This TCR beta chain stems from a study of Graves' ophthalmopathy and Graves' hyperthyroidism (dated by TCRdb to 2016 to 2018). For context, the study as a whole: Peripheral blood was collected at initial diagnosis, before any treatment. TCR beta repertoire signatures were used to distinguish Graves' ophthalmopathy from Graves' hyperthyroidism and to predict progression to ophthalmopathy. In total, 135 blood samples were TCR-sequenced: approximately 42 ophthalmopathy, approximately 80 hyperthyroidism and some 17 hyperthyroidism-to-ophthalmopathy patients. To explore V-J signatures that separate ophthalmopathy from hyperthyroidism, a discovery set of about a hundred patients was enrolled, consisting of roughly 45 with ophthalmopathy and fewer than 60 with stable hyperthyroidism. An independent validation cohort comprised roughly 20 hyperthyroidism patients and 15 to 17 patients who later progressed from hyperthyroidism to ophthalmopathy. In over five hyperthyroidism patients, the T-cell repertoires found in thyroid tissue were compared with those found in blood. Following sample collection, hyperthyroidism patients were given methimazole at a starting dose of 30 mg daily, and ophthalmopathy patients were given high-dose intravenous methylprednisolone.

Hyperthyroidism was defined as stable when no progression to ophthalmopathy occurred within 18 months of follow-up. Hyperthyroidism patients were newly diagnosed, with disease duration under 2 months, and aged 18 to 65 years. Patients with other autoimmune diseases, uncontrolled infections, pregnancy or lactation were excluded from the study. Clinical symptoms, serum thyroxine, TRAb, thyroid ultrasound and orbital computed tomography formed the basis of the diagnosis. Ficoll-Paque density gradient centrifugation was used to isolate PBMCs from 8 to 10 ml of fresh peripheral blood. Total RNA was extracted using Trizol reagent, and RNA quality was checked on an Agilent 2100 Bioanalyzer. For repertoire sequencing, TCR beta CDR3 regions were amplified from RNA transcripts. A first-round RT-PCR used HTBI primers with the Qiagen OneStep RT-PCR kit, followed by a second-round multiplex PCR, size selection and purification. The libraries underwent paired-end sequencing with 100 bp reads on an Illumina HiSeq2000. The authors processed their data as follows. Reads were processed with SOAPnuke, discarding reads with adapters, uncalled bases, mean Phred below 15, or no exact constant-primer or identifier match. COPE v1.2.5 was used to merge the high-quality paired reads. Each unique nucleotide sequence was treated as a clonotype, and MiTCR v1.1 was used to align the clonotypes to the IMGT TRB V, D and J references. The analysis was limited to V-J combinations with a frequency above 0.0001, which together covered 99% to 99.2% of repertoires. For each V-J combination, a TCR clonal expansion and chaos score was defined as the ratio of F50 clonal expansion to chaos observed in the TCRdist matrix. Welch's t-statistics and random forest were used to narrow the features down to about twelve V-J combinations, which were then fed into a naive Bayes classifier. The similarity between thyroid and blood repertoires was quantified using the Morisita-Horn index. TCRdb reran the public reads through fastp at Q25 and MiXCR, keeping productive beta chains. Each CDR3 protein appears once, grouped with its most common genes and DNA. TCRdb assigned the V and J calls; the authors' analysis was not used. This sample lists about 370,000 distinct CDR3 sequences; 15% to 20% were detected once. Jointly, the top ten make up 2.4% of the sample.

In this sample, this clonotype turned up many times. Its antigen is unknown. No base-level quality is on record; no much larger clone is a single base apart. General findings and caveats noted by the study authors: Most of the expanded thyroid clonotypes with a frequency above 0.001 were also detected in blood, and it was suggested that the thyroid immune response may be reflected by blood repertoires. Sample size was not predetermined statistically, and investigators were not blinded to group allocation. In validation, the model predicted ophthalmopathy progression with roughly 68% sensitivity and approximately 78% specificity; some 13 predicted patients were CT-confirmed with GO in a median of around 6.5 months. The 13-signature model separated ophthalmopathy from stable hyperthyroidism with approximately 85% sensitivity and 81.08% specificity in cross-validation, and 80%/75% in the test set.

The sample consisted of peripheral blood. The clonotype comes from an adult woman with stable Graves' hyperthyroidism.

The CDR3 is CASSLALAGIYEQYF. The base sequence is TGTGCCAGCAGCTTAGCCTTGGCGGGAATCTACGAGCAGTACTTC. In this chain, TRBV7-2 is recombined with TRBJ2-7; possibly the D gene is TRBD2, per 6 matching bases. From its cysteine to its phenylalanine, the CDR3 spans 15 amino acids. CDR3 DNA only is kept here, 45 bases in frame from base 1. The germline V gene supplies CDR1 SGHTA and CDR2 FQGNSA. V loses 0 bases of germline sequence and J loses 3 bases, and the interval between the two ends is 12 bases.